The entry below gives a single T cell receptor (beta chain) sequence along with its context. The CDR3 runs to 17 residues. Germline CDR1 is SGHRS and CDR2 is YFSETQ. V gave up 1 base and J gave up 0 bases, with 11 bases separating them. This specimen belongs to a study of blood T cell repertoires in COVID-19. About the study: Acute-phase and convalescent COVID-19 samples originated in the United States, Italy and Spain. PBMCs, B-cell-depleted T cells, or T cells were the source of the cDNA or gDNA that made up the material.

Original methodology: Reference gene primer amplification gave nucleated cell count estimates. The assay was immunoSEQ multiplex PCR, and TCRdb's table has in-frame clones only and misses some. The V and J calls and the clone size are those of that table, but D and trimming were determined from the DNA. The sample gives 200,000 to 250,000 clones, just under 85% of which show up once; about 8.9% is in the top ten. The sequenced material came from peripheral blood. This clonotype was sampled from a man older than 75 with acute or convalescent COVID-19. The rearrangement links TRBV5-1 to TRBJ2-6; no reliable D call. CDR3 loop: CASSLNGLNSGANVLTF. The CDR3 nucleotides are TGCGCCAGCAGCTTGAATGGGCTCAACTCTGGGGCCAACGTCCTGACTTTC.